The 32 T cell receptor beta chains in this list originate from one sample, sequenced in a study of PD-L1 blockade in urothelial cancer (TCRdb year 2017). The sample's time point, from its label and the paper: pretreatment peripheral blood. The receptor library was made with the immunoSEQ multiplex PCR assay. TCRdb holds this immuneACCESS table with in-frame rearrangements only. Some clones are missing; in checked studies, unresolved V genes explain under half, and the rest has no known cause. The sample contains around 82,000 clones, roughly 84% of them found a single time. The top ten clonotypes cover roughly 2% of the sample. The sequencing here drew on PBMCs, taken around atezolizumab (anti-PD-L1) treatment. The origin of the receptors is a man aged 55 to 69 with urothelial cancer.

J is TRBJ2-1 and V is TRBV5-1, with TRBD2 matching over 9 bases. Unmatched junction bases numbered 9, after V lost 0 bases and J lost 8 bases. From germline, CDR1 is SGHRS and CDR2 YFSETQ. The CDR3 runs 16 residues. CDR3 sequence reads: CASSLVSGGRWDEQFF. The CDR3 DNA sequence: TGCGCCAGCAGCTTGGTTAGCGGGGGACGCTGGGATGAGCAGTTCTTC.

The genes are TRBV7-6 and TRBJ2-1; 8 nucleotides match TRBD2. V was clipped by 4 bases and J by 8 bases; unmatched bases: 10. The CDR3 extends over 15 amino acids. Germline V gene lookup returns CDR1 SGHVS and CDR2 FNYEAQ. The CDR3 sequence is CASSSEEREIYEQFF. The CDR3, as DNA: TGTGCCAGCAGCTCCGAGGAGCGGGAGATCTATGAGCAGTTCTTC.

The genes are TRBV11-1 and TRBJ2-7; TRBD1 aligns across 10 bases. Germline assignment: CDR1 SGHAT and CDR2 FQDESV (reference sequence). CDR3 size: 15 residues. V lost 5 bases and J lost 9; bases outside the gene matches: 13. In DNA form, the CDR3 reads TGTGCCAGCAGCCACCGGGACAGGGGCTCTTCACCGCAGTACTTC. Translating it yields CASSHRDRGSSPQYF.

The rearrangement links TRBV6-1 to TRBJ2-1; possible D gene TRBD1, 6 bases. Deletions cut 2 bases from V and 4 bases from J, with 24 bases between. This CDR3 spans 19 amino acids. Germline V gene sequence: CDR1 MNHNS, CDR2 SASEGT. The chain's CDR3 is CASSERQGYTASGYNEQFF. Here the CDR3 DNA reads TGTGCCAGCAGTGAAAGGCAGGGGTACACGGCGAGCGGTTACAATGAGCAGTTCTTC.

The gene calls are TRBV6-1 and TRBJ2-5; D is uncertain. V was pared by 5 bases and J by 3 bases, with 4 bases between. The CDR3 is made up of 11 amino acids. The V gene's germline CDR1 is MNHNS and CDR2 SASEGT. The CDR3 region is CASSPEETQYF. The CDR3 DNA follows: TGTGCCAGCAGTCCAGAAGAGACCCAGTACTTC.

Written as DNA, the CDR3 is TGTGCCAGCAGCGTAGAAAGGAGCAGGGGGCGTTACGAGCAGTACTTC. Translated, it gives CASSVERSRGRYEQYF. J is TRBJ2-7 and V is TRBV7-8, with 8 bases aligning to TRBD1. Losses at the gene ends were 5 bases for V and 4 bases for J; bases not matched to a gene: 13. This CDR3 region has 16 residues. CDR1 and CDR2 (germline): SGHVS, FQNEAQ.

This chain connects TRBV7-3 to TRBJ2-7, with 8 positions matching TRBD2. Germline trimming cut 0 bases from V and 3 bases from J; bases unmatched to any gene: 7. The CDR3 covers 16 residues. Germline CDR1 is SGHTA and CDR2 is FQGTGA. The CDR3, as DNA: TGTGCCAGCAGCTTAACTCGTTCGGGAGGGATCTACGAGCAGTACTTC. This translates into CASSLTRSGGIYEQYF.

This chain uses TRBV6-5 with TRBJ2-3; the D gene is possibly TRBD2 (6 bases). Germline CDR1 and CDR2: MNHEY and SVGAGI. V was pared by 2 bases and J by 4 bases, with 10 bases between. This CDR3 has 14 residues. The CDR3 DNA sequence: TGTGCCAGCAGTTACCTAGGGACTTCAGATACGCAGTATTTT. Its protein is CASSYLGTSDTQYF.

The rearrangement uses TRBV30 and TRBJ2-3; possibly TRBD2 for D (5 bases). The V end lost 5 bases, the J end lost 0 bases, and 12 bases lay between the germline ends. The length of the CDR3 is 14 residues. Germline CDR1 and CDR2: GTSNPN and SVGIG (reference sequence). The CDR3 spells CAWQFSVSTDTQYF. The CDR3 nucleotides read TGTGCCTGGCAGTTTAGCGTCAGCACAGATACGCAGTATTTT.

The J gene is TRBJ1-1, the V gene TRBV7-3; D call uncertain. Between the trimmed V and J ends, which lost 2 bases and 5 bases, there was a span of 12 bases. The CDR3 contains 14 residues. Germline V lookup: CDR1 SGHTA, CDR2 FQGTGA. The DNA of the CDR3 is TGTGCCAGCAGCTTATCATATCGGGAAACTGAAGCTTTCTTT. Translating gives CASSLSYRETEAFF.

The rearrangement uses TRBV28 and TRBJ1-2, with D possibly TRBD1 on 5 matching bases. The V end was cut by 5 bases, the J end by 4 bases, with 14 bases between. Germline V CDR1 and CDR2: MDHEN, SYDVKM. The CDR3 sequence is 14 residues long. CDR3: CASSGPLGLYGYTF. The CDR3 bases are TGTGCCAGCAGTGGACCGTTGGGGCTCTATGGCTACACCTTC.

The chain carries TRBV2 and TRBJ2-6, with D unresolved. Germline V gene sequence: CDR1 SNHLY, CDR2 FYNNEI. CDR3 length equals 14 residues. V lost 3 bases and J lost 0, with 3 bases in between. The CDR3 coding sequence is TGTGCCAGCAGTGACGGCTCTGGGGCCAACGTCCTGACTTTC. It translates to CASSDGSGANVLTF.

The gene calls are TRBV5-4 and TRBJ2-5, with 9 nucleotides matching TRBD2. Germline assignment: CDR1 SGHNT and CDR2 YYREEE (reference sequence). The CDR3 totals 14 residues. Trimming at V came to 4 bases and at J to 4 bases, leaving 5 bases not matched to a gene. The CDR3 DNA follows: TGTGCCAGCAGCCCAGGTAGCGGGGGAGAGACCCAGTACTTC. Translated, it gives CASSPGSGGETQYF.

The V gene is TRBV6-6, the J gene TRBJ2-5, with 12 bases fitting TRBD1. Looked up from germline, CDR1 is MNHNY and CDR2 is SVGAGI (reference sequence). The CDR3 covers 15 residues. V trimming: 6 bases; J trimming: 7 bases; junction bases outside the gene matches: 9. The CDR3 DNA follows: TGTGCCAGCAGCCTTGGGACAGGGGGCGCTGGGACCCAGTACTTC. Encoded protein: CASSLGTGGAGTQYF.

CDR3 protein: CASSGTGLAGPGTQYF. The CDR3 bases are TGTGCCAGCAGTGGGACTGGACTAGCGGGCCCGGGGACCCAGTACTTC. The chain links TRBV6-1 to TRBJ2-5; 11 bases match TRBD2. The CDR3 is 16 amino acids. The V gene end was trimmed by 4 bases and the J gene end by 7 bases; junction bases not matched to a gene: 11. Germline V gene data show CDR1 as MNHNS and CDR2 as SASEGT.

The DNA of the CDR3 is TGCGCCAGCAGCTTGGACAGTAGACGGGGCACTGAAGCTTTCTTT. Its translation is CASSLDSRRGTEAFF. The rearrangement joins TRBV5-1 to TRBJ1-1; D is unresolved. Trimming left V 0 bases short and J 4 bases short, with 13 bases between. Germline V gives CDR1 SGHRS, CDR2 YFSETQ. There are 15 residues in the CDR3.

J is TRBJ2-1 and V is TRBV4-1, with TRBD2 as a possible D gene (5 bases). Trimming took off 2 bases at V and 9 bases at J, with 17 bases between the two ends. The germline V gene has CDR1 MGHRA and CDR2 YSYEKL. This CDR3 has 15 amino acids. CDR3 loop: CASSQSDWASVEQFF. The CDR3 DNA reads as TGCGCCAGCAGCCAATCGGACTGGGCCTCTGTTGAGCAGTTCTTC.

The J gene is TRBJ2-3, the V gene TRBV21-1; TRBD2 is taken as the D call from the table, unchecked against the DNA. TRBV21-1 represents a pseudogene. The CDR3 has 13 residues. The CDR3: CASSKEEREAQYF. As DNA, the CDR3 is TGTGCCAGCAGCAAAGAAGAACGGGAGGCGCAGTATTTT.

The CDR3 DNA follows: TGCGCCAGCCACGAGAGGCCAACTAATGAAAAACTGTTTTTT. Its protein product is CASHERPTNEKLFF. The rearrangement links TRBV5-1 to TRBJ1-4; D is ambiguous. Germline V gene lookup returns CDR1 SGHRS and CDR2 YFSETQ. The CDR3 covers 14 residues. Between the trimmed V and J ends, which lost 7 bases and 0 bases, there was a span of 10 bases.

Here the CDR3 DNA reads TGCGCCAGCAGTGTGTCCAGCTACGAGCAGTACTTC. It specifies CASSVSSYEQYF. The chain joins TRBV10-1 to TRBJ2-7; D unclear. Trimming cost V 4 bases and J 3 bases, with 7 bases left between them. Germline lookup yields CDR1 WNHNN and CDR2 SYGVQD (reference sequence). The CDR3 consists of 12 residues.

This chain uses TRBV6-5 with TRBJ1-1, with D perhaps matching TRBD1 (6 bases). Germline V CDR1 and CDR2: MNHEY, SVGAGI. CDR3 size: 15 residues. V lost 6 bases to trimming and J lost 5 bases, with 19 bases between them. The CDR3 nucleotides read TGTGCCAGCAGCTCGGGATCTAGGGGGTGGACTGAAGCTTTCTTT. As protein: CASSSGSRGWTEAFF.

V is TRBV7-9 and J is TRBJ2-1; the match to TRBD2 covers 7 bases. Per the germline V gene, CDR1 is SEHNR and CDR2 is FQNEAQ (reference sequence). V lost 5 bases and J lost 3; bases outside the gene matches: 7. This CDR3 spans 15 amino acids. In DNA form, the CDR3 reads TGTGCCAGCAGCCCTCTGGGGGGGGACTACAATGAGCAGTTCTTC. Its protein is CASSPLGGDYNEQFF.

This sequence joins TRBV7-2 and TRBJ2-3; the D gene is possibly TRBD2 (6 bases). The CDR3 contains 14 residues. Deletions cut 5 bases from V and 2 bases from J, with 11 bases between. The V gene's germline CDR1 is SGHTA and CDR2 FQGNSA. The CDR3 is CASSPGTLTDTQYF. CDR3 DNA: TGTGCCAGCAGCCCTGGGACTCTCACAGATACGCAGTATTTT. The full variable domain, rest sourced from reference TRBV7-2 and TRBJ2-3, is GAGVSQSPSNKVTEKGKDVELRCDPISGHTALYWYRQSLGQGLEFLIYFQGNSAPDKSGLPSDRFSAERTGGSVSTLTIQRTQQEDSAVYLCASSPGTLTDTQYFGPGTRLTVL.

This clone was detected once. The chain couples TRBV7-6 to TRBJ2-7, with D possibly TRBD2 on 6 matching bases. Germline V lookup: CDR1 SGHVS, CDR2 FNYEAQ. The V end lost 4 bases, the J end lost 3 bases, and 16 bases lay between the germline ends. The CDR3 has 15 residues. The CDR3 here is CASSSGVGDFYEQYF. CDR3 DNA sequence: TGTGCCAGCAGCTCGGGGGTGGGGGATTTCTACGAGCAGTACTTC.

V usage is TRBV6-1 and J usage is TRBJ2-5, with 14 nucleotides matching TRBD2. This CDR3 is 15 amino acids long. Germline trimming cut 6 bases from V and 6 bases from J; bases unmatched to any gene: 6. Germline V gives CDR1 MNHNS, CDR2 SASEGT. CDR3 loop: CASSQTSGGAQTQYF. The CDR3, as DNA: TGTGCCAGCAGCCAGACTAGCGGGGGGGCTCAGACCCAGTACTTC.

The gene calls are TRBV29-1 and TRBJ2-1; 10 bases are a match to TRBD2. The CDR3 length is 15 residues. V was pared by 1 base and J by 2 bases, with 2 bases of the junction left unmatched. Germline loops: CDR1 SQVTM, CDR2 ANQGSEA. CDR3 amino acids: CSVEVGTSAYNEQFF. CDR3 DNA sequence: TGCAGCGTTGAAGTGGGGACTAGCGCCTACAATGAGCAGTTCTTC.

This clone was seen just once. The chain has TRBV2 and TRBJ1-2; D is possibly TRBD1 (6 bases). Germline values: CDR1 SNHLY, CDR2 FYNNEI. Trimming removed 6 bases at V and 2 bases at J, with 16 bases between. This CDR3 comprises 15 residues. The CDR3 nucleotides are TGTGCCAGCAGCGTTAACAGGGATCGAAACTATGGCTACACCTTC. Translation: CASSVNRDRNYGYTF.

The genes are TRBV15 and TRBJ1-4; D remains unclear. This CDR3 contains 16 residues. Germline assignment: CDR1 LNHNV and CDR2 YYDKDF (reference sequence). V lost 0 bases, J lost 0 bases, and 8 bases lay in between. The CDR3 spells CATSRDLGATNEKLFF. The CDR3 DNA reads TGTGCCACCAGCAGAGATTTGGGAGCAACTAATGAAAAACTGTTTTTT. The whole variable domain, remainder taken from reference TRBV15 and TRBJ1-4, is DAMVIQNPRYQVTQFGKPVTLSCSQTLNHNVMYWYQQKSSQAPKLLFHYYDKDFNNEADTPDNFQSRRPNTSFCFLDIRSPGLGDTAMYLCATSRDLGATNEKLFFGSGTQLSVL.

As DNA, the CDR3 is TGTGCCAGCAGCGTAGGGGCGGGGGGGTACAATGAGCAGTTCTTC. It yields the protein CASSVGAGGYNEQFF. V usage is TRBV9 and J usage is TRBJ2-1; the match to TRBD2 covers 9 bases. Germline-derived CDR1 and CDR2 are SGDLS and YYNGEE. This CDR3 has 15 amino acids. The V segment lost 0 bases and the J segment 4 bases; nucleotides outside the gene matches: 2.

V and J are TRBV5-1 and TRBJ1-4, with D possibly matching TRBD1 (5 bases). The CDR3 covers 15 residues. The ends were cut back, 0 bases at V and 8 bases at J, with 14 bases in the middle. Germline values: CDR1 SGHRS, CDR2 YFSETQ. CDR3 bases: TGCGCCAGCAGCTTGGAGGCAGGGTGGGGCGAAAAACTGTTTTTT. It encodes CASSLEAGWGEKLFF. Using reference TRBV5-1 and TRBJ1-4 for the parts outside the CDR3, the full variable domain is KAGVTQTPRYLIKTRGQQVTLSCSPISGHRSVSWYQQTPGQGLQFLFEYFSETQRNKGNFPGRFSGRQFSNSRSEMNVSTLELGDSALYLCASSLEAGWGEKLFFGSGTQLSVL.

This clone was seen more than once but under ten times. V is TRBV10-1 and J is TRBJ2-2; no clear D. The CDR3 consists of 12 residues. Germline V gene sequence: CDR1 WNHNN, CDR2 SYGVQD (reference sequence). Trimming stripped 6 bases from V and 3 bases from J, with 5 bases between. CDR3 coding DNA: TGCGCCAGCAGGCCGGACACCGGGGAGCTGTTTTTT. As protein: CASRPDTGELFF.

V gene TRBV19 combines with J gene TRBJ1-5; 8 nucleotides agree with TRBD1. With 3 bases clipped from V and 7 bases from J, the junction kept 8 bases outside the gene matches. Germline values: CDR1 LNHDA, CDR2 SQIVND (reference sequence). CDR3 length: 15 residues. CDR3 loop: CASSIGTGGFQPQHF. For the CDR3, the DNA is TGTGCCAGTAGTATCGGGACAGGCGGTTTCCAGCCCCAGCATTTT.